The sequence of this TCR beta chain was determined in a study of beta chain features in type 1 diabetes. This clone was detected a few times. Its antigen is undetermined. The junction had 2 bases not matched to a gene; V was cut back by 7 bases and J by 0 bases. Germline CDR1 and CDR2: SNHLY and FYNNEI. The CDR3 extends over 13 amino acids. Study-wide results and caveats: Across all four CD4+ subsets, people with type 1 diabetes showed modestly shorter TCRB CDR3s.

The isolated RNA, all of it, was reverse transcribed, so expressed TCRB transcripts were what got sequenced. The method was immunoSEQ multiplex PCR; TCRdb's version includes in-frame clones alone and lacks a portion of them. The sample shows 600,000 to 700,000 clones, about an eighth of them seen only once. Sample: naive CD4+ T cells from blood. This clonotype was sampled from a man aged 25 to 40 with type 1 diabetes. V usage is TRBV2 and J usage is TRBJ1-2, with 7 bases lining up with TRBD1. The CDR3: CASTGGANYGYTF. CDR3 DNA: TGTGCCAGCACAGGGGGAGCTAACTATGGCTACACCTTC.